These 26 T cell receptor beta chains came from one sample sequenced in a study of T-cell reconstitution after alpha-beta-depleted transplantation in children. The library targeted TCRbeta and was prepared with unique molecular identifiers. TCRdb ran MiXCR on the PCR reads and lists one entry per CDR3 protein. The data contain a few hundred thousand distinct CDR3 sequences, around 13% of them singletons. Material: PBMCs, mostly from graft donor cells, obtained 360 days after TCRalphabeta/CD19-depleted stem cell transplant. Every receptor here comes from a male patient younger than 18 who had a stem cell transplant for acute myeloid leukemia, so the T cells may come from the graft donor.

This clonotype was observed a few times. In DNA form, the CDR3 reads TGCAGTGTAGCGGGAGCTACGGCAGATACGCAGTATTTT. Its protein product is CSVAGATADTQYF. This rearrangement joins TRBV20-1 to TRBJ2-3, with 9 positions matching TRBD2. The CDR3 is 13 residues long. With 7 bases clipped from V and 4 bases from J, the junction kept 6 bases outside the gene matches. Germline loops: CDR1 DFQATT, CDR2 SNEGSKA (reference sequence).

This rearrangement joins TRBV21-1 to TRBJ2-4; the table names TRBD1, a call not compared with the DNA. TRBV21-1 is labeled a pseudogene. This CDR3 has 16 amino acids. The CDR3 sequence: CASIPRGEGAKNIQYF. The CDR3 coding sequence is TGTGCCAGCATACCCCGGGGTGAAGGGGCCAAAAACATTCAGTACTTC.

This clonotype was detected a few times. The V and J genes are TRBV19 and TRBJ2-2, with 9 bases that match TRBD2. Looked up from germline, CDR1 is LNHDA and CDR2 is SQIVND (reference sequence). The length of the CDR3 is 17 residues. The V and J ends lost 3 bases and 0 bases, in that order; junction bases with no gene match: 5. The CDR3, as DNA: TGTGCCAGTAGTATGGGGACTAGCTTACCGAACACCGGGGAGCTGTTTTTT. Encoded protein: CASSMGTSLPNTGELFF.

This clonotype has only a few counts. The chain recombines TRBV12-3 or TRBV12-4 with TRBJ2-1, with TRBD1 matching 9 bases. CDR3 length: 16 residues. After removal of 6 bases from V and 4 bases from J, the junction contained 10 bases not matched to a gene. This chain's CDR3 is CASRPTRTGEYNEQFF. The CDR3 DNA sequence: TGTGCCAGCAGACCCACCCGGACAGGGGAGTACAATGAGCAGTTCTTC.

The CDR3 loop is CATSDGGGPNEQFF. The CDR3 bases are TGTGCCACCTCCGACGGCGGGGGGCCAAATGAGCAGTTCTTC. The chain links TRBV7-3 to TRBJ2-1; 8 bases are a match to TRBD2. CDR1 is SGHTA, CDR2 FQGTGA, per germline. Germline trimming cut 10 bases from V and 7 bases from J; bases unmatched to any gene: 12. The CDR3 spans 14 residues.

Notes on this clonotype: One base away lies a much larger clone, so this may be a sequencing read error. Given the absence of the conserved phenylalanine or tryptophan at the CDR3 end, a read error is likely. The J gene is TRBJ2-7, the V gene TRBV5-1; 9 nucleotides agree with TRBD1. CDR1 is SGHRS, CDR2 YFSETQ, per germline. J gave up 2 bases and V 4 bases, and 10 bases lay outside the gene matches. The length of the CDR3 is 16 residues. CDR3 in DNA: TGCGCCAGCAGCCTAGAACGGACAGGGGAGCCCTACGAGCAGTACTGC. As protein: CASSLERTGEPYEQYC.

This clonotype was counted a few times. The rearrangement links TRBV6-2 or TRBV6-3 to TRBJ2-1; 10 nucleotides align to TRBD2. Germline CDR1 reads MNHEY; CDR2 reads SVGEGT. V gave up 8 bases and J gave up 7 bases; unmatched junction bases: 17. The CDR3 runs to 17 residues. The CDR3 region is CASGSFLLAGEGNEQFF. CDR3 DNA sequence: TGTGCCAGCGGTTCCTTCCTTCTAGCGGGGGAGGGTAATGAGCAGTTCTTC.

This clonotype appeared a few times. The V and J genes are TRBV7-2 and TRBJ2-7; TRBD2 agrees at 11 bases. The V and J ends lost 5 bases and 4 bases, in that order; junction bases with no gene match: 13. Germline-derived CDR1 and CDR2 are SGHTA and FQGNSA. This CDR3 is built from 17 residues. The CDR3 DNA sequence: TGTGCCAGCAGCCTGCAATCTAGCGGGAGGACCTTTTACGAGCAGTACTTC. Translated: CASSLQSSGRTFYEQYF.

V usage is TRBV29-1 and J usage is TRBJ2-7; a possible D gene is TRBD2 (6 bases). The CDR3 is 13 amino acids. The germline V and J ends were trimmed by 6 bases and 3 bases, with 15 bases remaining between them. The germline V gene has CDR1 SQVTM and CDR2 ANQGSEA. As DNA, the CDR3 is TGCAGCGTACAGACTAGGGGTCTCTACGAGCAGTACTTC. It specifies CSVQTRGLYEQYF.

The chain recombines TRBV28 with TRBJ2-1, with D unresolved. The CDR3 is made up of 13 amino acids. Germline V lookup: CDR1 MDHEN, CDR2 SYDVKM. V lost 3 bases and J lost 15, with 18 bases in between. CDR3 nucleotides: TGTGCCAGCAGTTTCAGGCGGACCACCTTCGGGTTCTTC. Amino acids: CASSFRRTTFGFF.

V gene TRBV20-1 combines with J gene TRBJ2-1; a weak D match, TRBD1 (6 bases). This CDR3 has 13 residues. The V end was cut by 3 bases, the J end by 8 bases, with 14 bases between. CDR1 is DFQATT and CDR2 is SNEGSKA in the germline V gene (reference sequence). As DNA, the CDR3 is TGCAGTGCTAGCGGACAGTCTCAATATGAGCAGTTCTTC. Its protein product is CSASGQSQYEQFF.

This clonotype has just a few counts. This chain links TRBV29-1 with TRBJ2-5, with no clear D. This CDR3 has 12 residues. The ends were cut back, 4 bases at V and 2 bases at J, with 8 bases in the middle. CDR1 is SQVTM and CDR2 is ANQGSEA in the germline V gene. Here the CDR3 reads CSVGVGQETQYF. CDR3 nucleotides: TGCAGCGTTGGGGTGGGACAAGAGACCCAGTACTTC.

This clonotype appeared a few times. The CDR3 protein is CASSPLGAGADTQYF. The CDR3 nucleotides are TGTGCCAGCAGTCCGCTAGGGGCCGGGGCAGATACGCAGTATTTT. The chain couples TRBV6-1 to TRBJ2-3, with D perhaps matching TRBD1 or TRBD2 (5 bases each). CDR1 and CDR2 from the germline V gene are MNHNS and SASEGT. This CDR3 is 15 amino acids long. V was shortened by 5 bases and J by 4 bases, with 16 bases between the two germline ends.

This clonotype was seen repeatedly, ten times or more. V is TRBV6-5 and J is TRBJ2-7; 7 nucleotides align to TRBD1. Germline lookup yields CDR1 MNHEY and CDR2 SVGAGI. The CDR3 loop spans 11 amino acids. The trim removed 6 bases at V and 7 bases at J, leaving 3 bases unmatched. In DNA, the CDR3 is TGTGCCAGCAGGACAGGGCGGGAGCAGTACTTC. This codes for CASRTGREQYF.

This clonotype showed up just a few times. The chain is built from TRBV6-2 or TRBV6-3 and TRBJ2-5, with unresolved D. The CDR3 contains 15 residues. CDR1 is MNHEY and CDR2 is SVGEGT in the germline V gene. Trimming cost V 4 bases and J 5 bases, with 17 bases left between them. The CDR3 DNA sequence: TGTGCCAGCAGTTCGGATCTACCCCGGGTTGAGACCCAGTACTTC. Protein: CASSSDLPRVETQYF.

This chain joins TRBV7-3 and TRBJ1-1; 7 bases match TRBD1. J was trimmed by 6 bases and V by 1 base; bases with no gene match: 5. Germline V gene data show CDR1 as SGHTA and CDR2 as FQGTGA. This CDR3 is built from 14 residues. CDR3 bases: TGTGCCAGCAGCTTAATGGGGCAGGGGGCTGAAGCTTTCTTT. Translating gives CASSLMGQGAEAFF.

The sample holds many counts of this clonotype. This sequence joins TRBV7-3 and TRBJ2-3, with 8 nucleotides matching TRBD2. The ends lost 5 bases at V and 0 bases at J; junction bases unmatched: 16. The CDR3 is made up of 19 amino acids. CDR1 and CDR2 from the germline V gene are SGHTA and FQGTGA. The CDR3 region is CASSLSLGRLAFSTDTQYF. CDR3 nucleotides: TGTGCCAGCAGCCTCTCCTTGGGGAGACTAGCGTTTAGCACAGATACGCAGTATTTT.

This clonotype came up a few times. The V call is TRBV10-3, the J call TRBJ1-2; D is unresolved. In germline, CDR1 is ENHRY, CDR2 SYGVKD. Trimming removed 4 bases at V and 8 bases at J, with 8 bases between. This CDR3 comprises 11 residues. The CDR3 is CAISGPGGYTF. For the CDR3, the DNA is TGTGCCATCAGTGGCCCCGGGGGCTACACCTTC.

This sequence joins TRBV7-2 and TRBJ2-2; 10 bases are a match to TRBD1. Germline-derived CDR1 and CDR2 are SGHTA and FQGNSA. The CDR3 length is 17 residues. Trimming at V came to 7 bases and at J to 7 bases, leaving 15 bases not matched to a gene. The DNA for the CDR3 is TGTGCCAGCACCCAAACCTCCGGGACAGGGGTGATCGGGGAGCTGTTTTTT. Translated: CASTQTSGTGVIGELFF.

This clonotype was seen a few times. The chain carries TRBV6-2 or TRBV6-3 and TRBJ2-1, with D possibly TRBD2 on 6 matching bases. Per germline, CDR1 MNHEY and CDR2 SVGEGT. The V and J ends lost 8 bases and 7 bases respectively, with 21 bases between them. The CDR3 is made up of 15 amino acids. CDR3 in amino acids: CASGPGGGVRNEQFF. CDR3 coding DNA: TGTGCCAGCGGTCCCGGTGGCGGGGTCAGGAATGAGCAGTTCTTC.

The J gene is TRBJ2-7, the V gene TRBV28, with TRBD2 matching over 11 bases. Germline V gene sequence: CDR1 MDHEN, CDR2 SYDVKM. V lost 2 bases and J lost 5; bases outside the gene matches: 5. CDR3 length: 15 residues. The CDR3 is CASSLLGLAEDEQYF. CDR3 sequence (DNA): TGTGCCAGCAGTTTACTGGGACTAGCGGAAGACGAGCAGTACTTC.

The J gene is TRBJ1-4, the V gene TRBV24-1; D gene ambiguous. This CDR3 is built from 17 residues. Germline V gives CDR1 KGHDR, CDR2 SFDVKD. Trimming shortened V by 0 bases and J by 0 bases, and 10 bases separated the two germline ends. CDR3 loop: CATSDLNSSPTNEKLFF. DNA of the CDR3: TGTGCCACCAGTGATTTGAACAGCTCACCAACTAATGAAAAACTGTTTTTT.

The gene calls are TRBV19 and TRBJ2-1; D is uncertain. Germline values: CDR1 LNHDA, CDR2 SQIVND (reference sequence). There are 12 residues in the CDR3. Trimming removed 2 bases at V and 5 bases at J, with 4 bases between. CDR3 residues: CASSITHNEQFF. The CDR3 nucleotides are TGTGCCAGTAGTATAACCCACAATGAGCAGTTCTTC.

The rearrangement joins TRBV28 to TRBJ1-5; D is ambiguous. The V gene's germline CDR1 is MDHEN and CDR2 SYDVKM. Trimming took off 7 bases at V and 3 bases at J, with 4 bases between the two ends. CDR3 length: 11 amino acids. CDR3 DNA sequence: TGTGCCAGCACCACCAATCAGCCCCAGCATTTT. It codes for CASTTNQPQHF.

The gene calls are TRBV28 and TRBJ2-7; 8 bases line up with TRBD1. The CDR3 loop spans 13 amino acids. CDR1 MDHEN and CDR2 SYDVKM come from the germline V gene. V dropped 8 bases and J dropped 3; count of bases not matched to a gene: 6. The CDR3 nucleotides are TGTGCCAGCCTGCTAGGGACAGGCTACGAGCAGTACTTC. Its translation is CASLLGTGYEQYF.

This clonotype was found a few times. The chain links TRBV5-1 to TRBJ2-7, with a weak D call TRBD2 (6 bases). From germline, CDR1 is SGHRS and CDR2 YFSETQ. The CDR3 sequence is 14 residues long. Deletions cut 1 base from V and 2 bases from J, with 10 bases between. The CDR3 region has the DNA TGCGCCAGCAGCTTGAGTCCGGGAGCCTACGAGCAGTACTTC. Protein product: CASSLSPGAYEQYF.